The TCR beta chain described here comes from a study of radiotherapy plus CTLA-4 blockade in lung cancer. Whole-study context: With 30% to 40% of patients having disease control, objective responses were seen in 15% to 20%.

The junction had 7 bases not matched to a gene; V was cut back by 1 base and J by 4 bases. The CDR3 contains 16 residues. The germline gives CDR1 SGHRS, CDR2 YFSETQ. Ipilimumab CTLA-4 blockade and focal radiation were given to patients with chemo-refractory metastatic non-small-cell lung cancer. Assay: immunoSEQ multiplex PCR; the TCRdb copy retains only in-frame clones and omits some. The sample carries over 85,000 clones, 70% to 90% recorded once. The chain employs TRBV5-1 and TRBJ2-1; 8 bases agree with TRBD1. The source of this sequence is a human donor with non-small cell lung cancer that progressed on radiotherapy plus ipilimumab. Material: peripheral blood, obtained from a patient treated with radiotherapy plus ipilimumab. The CDR3 here is CASSLTGQAPYNEQFF. The DNA for the CDR3 is TGCGCCAGCAGCTTGACGGGACAGGCACCTTACAATGAGCAGTTCTTC.